Sequencing of this T cell receptor beta chain was carried out in a study of yellow fever vaccine responses in identical twins. The germline V gene encodes CDR1 MNHNS and CDR2 SASEGT. V lost 5 bases to trimming and J lost 4 bases, with 13 bases between them. This CDR3 has 14 residues. MiXCR was run by TCRdb on the RT-PCR reads, yielding one entry per CDR3 protein. Counted here are roughly 7,200 distinct CDR3 sequences, over 80% occurring once; the ten biggest clones make up 3% to 3.5%. The TCR sequence derives from a young woman who received the yellow fever vaccine. V and J are TRBV6-1 and TRBJ2-3; a weak D match, TRBD2 (6 bases). Here the sequenced sample was T cells from blood (PBMCs), unsorted or a sorted subset (not recorded which), taken before or after yellow fever vaccination (not recorded which). The CDR3 spells CASSQGTSSDTQYF. CDR3 bases: TGTGCCAGCAGTCAAGGGACTTCTTCAGATACGCAGTATTTT.